This TCR beta chain was found in a study of regulatory T cells in long-lasting Graves disease. Broader study findings: Persistent disease exhibited a predilection for TRBV28, TRBJ1-2 and TRBJ2-5.

Arm-PCR of CDR3 regions and iRepertoire HTBI primers were used to build TCR beta libraries. Per the study methods: Identification yielded 55 to 75 TRBV and approximately 13 TRBJ segments across samples. TCRdb re-derived calls from the multiplex PCR reads in MiXCR, one entry per CDR3 protein. TCRdb assigned the V and J calls; the authors' analysis was not used. This table holds roughly 450,000 distinct CDR3 sequences, 20% to 25% found once. This clonotype was found a few times. The antigen is undetermined. Time point noted: persistent/refractory GD, antithyroid drugs over 5 years with positive TRAb. Preparation of the TCR library used RNA extracted from PBMCs. The V segment lost 2 bases and the J segment 0 bases; nucleotides outside the gene matches: 3. The CDR3 spans 16 residues. Germline V gene data show CDR1 as SGHVS and CDR2 as FNYEAQ.

J is TRBJ2-2 and V is TRBV7-6, with 7 bases fitting TRBD1. The sequence derives from a female donor with Graves disease. Sequencing used peripheral blood mononuclear cells (PBMCs), obtained when the disease was refractory, from a patient treated with antithyroid drugs. CDR3 sequence (DNA): TGTGCCAGCAGCTTATTCAGGGGGTCGAACACCGGGGAGCTGTTTTTT. Protein sequence: CASSLFRGSNTGELFF.